Below, 16 T cell receptor beta chains from the same sample are listed, as sequenced in a study of cytomegalovirus exposure and HLA in healthy donors. Amplification used 60 Vbeta primers and 13 Jbeta primers. The data were produced by immunoSEQ multiplex PCR, yet TCRdb's version contains in-frame clones alone and is incomplete. This table holds about 210,000 clones, 65% to 85% found once. Material: PBMCs. The receptors were sampled from a man aged 35-49 years in good health and CMV-seropositive.

The chain recombines TRBV9 with TRBJ2-3; 10 bases line up with TRBD1. V lost 4 bases, J lost 0 bases, and 11 bases stayed unmatched. The CDR3 totals 18 residues. The germline CDR1 and CDR2 sequences are SGDLS and YYNGEE. The CDR3 DNA sequence: TGTGCCAGCAGCCTAGATCCACCGGGACAGGGGAGCACAGATACGCAGTATTTT. Translating gives CASSLDPPGQGSTDTQYF.

This chain joins TRBV5-4 and TRBJ2-3; no reliable D call. Germline V gives CDR1 SGHNT, CDR2 YYREEE (reference sequence). CDR3 size: 14 residues. V lost 4 bases to trimming and J lost 6 bases, with 15 bases between them. The CDR3 loop is CASSSPLVTDTQYF. The CDR3 DNA sequence: TGTGCCAGCAGCAGCCCGTTGGTTACCGATACGCAGTATTTT. The whole variable domain, remainder taken from reference TRBV5-4 and TRBJ2-3, is ETGVTQSPTHLIKTRGQQVTLRCSSQSGHNTVSWYQQALGQGPQFIFQYYREEENGRGNFPPRFSGLQFPNYSSELNVNALELDDSALYLCASSSPLVTDTQYFGPGTRLTVL.

J is TRBJ2-7 and V is TRBV27, with unresolved D. The V end lost 8 bases, the J end lost 0 bases, and 23 bases lay between the germline ends. CDR1 and CDR2 from the germline V gene are MNHEY and SMNVEV (reference sequence). The CDR3 is made up of 17 amino acids. CDR3 loop: CASYPTRYERSSYEQYF. The CDR3, as DNA: TGTGCCAGCTATCCTACCCGCTACGAAAGAAGCTCCTACGAGCAGTACTTC.

This chain links TRBV7-2 with TRBJ2-7; TRBD2 matches at 7 bases. This CDR3 spans 12 amino acids. Germline values: CDR1 SGHTA, CDR2 FQGNSA. This CDR3 reads CASAGASYEQYF. The CDR3 coding sequence is TGTGCTTCGGCGGGAGCCTCCTACGAGCAGTACTTC.

V usage is TRBV19 and J usage is TRBJ1-1, with a possible D match to TRBD1 (5 bases). In germline, CDR1 is LNHDA, CDR2 SQIVND (reference sequence). This CDR3 is 17 amino acids long. The V gene lost 5 bases and the J gene lost 5 bases, with 24 bases spanning the gap. For the CDR3, the DNA is TGTGCCAGTAGTGAGCCCCTGGGGGGAAGATTTTGGACTGAAGCTTTCTTT. Residues: CASSEPLGGRFWTEAFF.

The chain links TRBV19 to TRBJ1-1; D is uncertain. The CDR3 runs 13 residues. Trimming stripped 3 bases from V and 4 bases from J, with 9 bases between. Germline assignment: CDR1 LNHDA and CDR2 SQIVND (reference sequence). The CDR3 sequence is CASSIEHGTEAFF. DNA for the CDR3: TGTGCCAGTAGTATCGAGCATGGCACTGAAGCTTTCTTT.

CDR3 coding DNA: TGCGCCAGCAGCTTCGGTAGCACCTACAATGAGCAGTTCTTC. It yields the protein CASSFGSTYNEQFF. V usage is TRBV5-1 and J usage is TRBJ2-1; D is ambiguous. Germline V lookup: CDR1 SGHRS, CDR2 YFSETQ. The germline V and J ends were trimmed by 2 bases and 2 bases, with 8 bases remaining between them. The length of the CDR3 is 14 residues.

The rearrangement joins TRBV6-5 to TRBJ1-2; D is uncertain. V gave up 5 bases and J gave up 1 base, with 8 bases separating them. Germline V gene lookup returns CDR1 MNHEY and CDR2 SVGAGI. The CDR3 extends over 13 amino acids. CDR3 coding DNA: TGTGCCAGCAGTGAGGGATTTAACTATGGCTACACCTTC. Its protein product is CASSEGFNYGYTF.

The chain combines TRBV5-5 with TRBJ1-1; no definite D call. The length of the CDR3 is 11 residues. Germline loops: CDR1 SGHKS, CDR2 YYEKEE (reference sequence). The V and J ends lost 1 base and 8 bases respectively, with 6 bases between them. In DNA form, the CDR3 reads TGTGCCAGCAGCTTGACGGGGGAAGCTTTCTTT. It is translated as CASSLTGEAFF.

Concerning this clone: Other DNA variants within this sample encode the same CDR3. The V and J genes are TRBV5-1 and TRBJ1-5; 8 bases align to TRBD1. This CDR3 has 15 amino acids. The J segment lost 3 bases and the V segment lost 0 bases, leaving 2 bases of the junction unmatched. Germline assignment: CDR1 SGHRS and CDR2 YFSETQ. The CDR3: CASSLGDRPNQPQHF. The CDR3 region has the DNA TGCGCCAGCAGCTTGGGGGACAGGCCCAATCAGCCCCAGCATTTT.

The V gene is TRBV19, the J gene TRBJ1-3; the match to TRBD1 covers 7 bases. This CDR3 is 13 amino acids long. Germline V gene data show CDR1 as LNHDA and CDR2 as SQIVND (reference sequence). V dropped 7 bases and J dropped 4; count of bases not matched to a gene: 4. CDR3 loop: CASTPGGGNTIYF. CDR3 DNA: TGTGCCAGTACCCCAGGGGGAGGAAACACCATATATTTT.

The chain carries TRBV7-9 and TRBJ2-3; 8 bases line up with TRBD2. The ends lost 4 bases at V and 5 bases at J; junction bases unmatched: 11. CDR3 length equals 16 residues. Per germline, CDR1 SEHNR and CDR2 FQNEAQ (reference sequence). The CDR3 DNA is TGTGCCAGCAGCTCCCGGGGTAGCGGGGTCGTAGATACGCAGTATTTT. Residues: CASSSRGSGVVDTQYF. Filled out from reference TRBV7-9 and TRBJ2-3, the complete variable domain reads DTGVSQNPRHKITKRGQNVTFRCDPISEHNRLYWYRQTLGQGPEFLTYFQNEAQLEKSRLLSDRFSAERPKGSFSTLEIQRTEQGDSAMYLCASSSRGSGVVDTQYFGPGTRLTVL.

The chain is built from TRBV5-1 and TRBJ2-1; 10 nucleotides line up with TRBD2. The V gene end was trimmed by 3 bases and the J gene end by 3 bases; junction bases not matched to a gene: 12. Germline CDR1 is SGHRS and CDR2 is YFSETQ. The CDR3 consists of 18 residues. CDR3 nucleotide sequence: TGCGCCAGCAGCTATGGGGTGAACTTAGCGGGAGGCTACAATGAGCAGTTCTTC. Translating gives CASSYGVNLAGGYNEQFF.

This clone was picked up one time. This chain links TRBV6-5 with TRBJ2-5; D possibly corresponds to TRBD1 (6 bases). From germline, CDR1 is MNHEY and CDR2 SVGAGI. The CDR3 spans 15 residues. Trimming removed 5 bases at V and 3 bases at J, with 16 bases between. CDR3 region: CASSKRPSGEETQYF. CDR3 DNA: TGTGCCAGCAGTAAGAGACCGTCAGGGGAAGAGACCCAGTACTTC.

V usage is TRBV7-2 and J usage is TRBJ1-4; D might be TRBD1 (5 bases). The V end lost 2 bases, the J end lost 7 bases, and 17 bases lay between the germline ends. Germline lookup yields CDR1 SGHTA and CDR2 FQGNSA. This CDR3 comprises 16 residues. Written as DNA, the CDR3 is TGTGCCAGCAGCTTAAGGTGGGGGGAGGGAGGTGAAAAACTGTTTTTT. Translating it yields CASSLRWGEGGEKLFF.

This clone was seen only once. V and J are TRBV5-6 and TRBJ1-1; no reliable D call. Per germline, CDR1 SGHDT and CDR2 YYEEEE. This CDR3 is 12 amino acids long. Trimming shortened V by 0 bases and J by 7 bases, and 7 bases separated the two germline ends. Here the CDR3 DNA reads TGTGCCAGCAGCTTGGGACACCTTGAAGCTTTCTTT. Residues: CASSLGHLEAFF.